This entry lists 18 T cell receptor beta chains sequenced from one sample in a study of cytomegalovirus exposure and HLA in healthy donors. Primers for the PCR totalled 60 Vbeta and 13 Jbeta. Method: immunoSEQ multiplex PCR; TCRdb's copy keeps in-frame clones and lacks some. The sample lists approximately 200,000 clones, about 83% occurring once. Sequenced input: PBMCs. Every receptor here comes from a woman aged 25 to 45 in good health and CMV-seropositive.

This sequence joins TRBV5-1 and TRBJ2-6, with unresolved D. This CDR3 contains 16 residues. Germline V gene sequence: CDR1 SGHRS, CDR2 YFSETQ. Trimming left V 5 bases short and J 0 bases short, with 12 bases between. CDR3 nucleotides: TGCGCCAGCAGGGTCGCGTTCAACTCTGGGGCCAACGTCCTGACTTTC. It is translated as CASRVAFNSGANVLTF.

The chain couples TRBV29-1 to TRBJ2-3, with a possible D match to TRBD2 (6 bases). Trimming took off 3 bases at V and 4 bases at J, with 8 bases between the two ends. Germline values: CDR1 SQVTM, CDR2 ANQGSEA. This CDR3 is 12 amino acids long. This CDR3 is CSVDRGSDTQYF. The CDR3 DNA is TGCAGCGTTGATCGGGGGTCAGATACGCAGTATTTT.

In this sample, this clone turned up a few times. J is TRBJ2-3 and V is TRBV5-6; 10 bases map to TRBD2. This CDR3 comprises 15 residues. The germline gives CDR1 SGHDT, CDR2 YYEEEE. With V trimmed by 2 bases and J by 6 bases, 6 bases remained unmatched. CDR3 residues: CASSFPSGSVDTQYF. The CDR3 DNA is TGTGCCAGCAGCTTCCCTAGCGGGAGCGTGGATACGCAGTATTTT.

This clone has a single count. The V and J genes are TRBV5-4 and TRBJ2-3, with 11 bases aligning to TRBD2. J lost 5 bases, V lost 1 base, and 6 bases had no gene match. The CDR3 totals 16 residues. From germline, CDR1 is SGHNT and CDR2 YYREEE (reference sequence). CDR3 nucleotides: TGTGCCAGCAGCTTGCTTCTAGCGGGGGGCGGAGATACGCAGTATTTT. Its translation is CASSLLLAGGGDTQYF.

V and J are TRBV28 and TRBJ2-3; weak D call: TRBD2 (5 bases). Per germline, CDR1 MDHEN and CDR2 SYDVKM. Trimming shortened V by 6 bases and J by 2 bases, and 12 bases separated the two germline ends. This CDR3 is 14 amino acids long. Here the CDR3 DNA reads TGTGCCAGCAGCGAAGCGGTTTTCACAGATACGCAGTATTTT. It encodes CASSEAVFTDTQYF.

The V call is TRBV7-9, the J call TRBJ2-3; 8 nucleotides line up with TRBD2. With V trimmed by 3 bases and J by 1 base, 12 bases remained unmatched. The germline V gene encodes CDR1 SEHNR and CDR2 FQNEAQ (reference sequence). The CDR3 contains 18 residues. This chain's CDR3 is CASSFLSGGVLGTDTQYF. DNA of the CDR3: TGTGCCAGCAGCTTTCTTTCGGGAGGGGTTTTAGGCACAGATACGCAGTATTTT.

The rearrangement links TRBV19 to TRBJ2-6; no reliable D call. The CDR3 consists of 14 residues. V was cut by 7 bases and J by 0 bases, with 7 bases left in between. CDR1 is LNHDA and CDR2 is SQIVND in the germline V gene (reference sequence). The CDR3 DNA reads TGTGCCAGTACGTTGGCCTCTGGGGCCAACGTCCTGACTTTC. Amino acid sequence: CASTLASGANVLTF.

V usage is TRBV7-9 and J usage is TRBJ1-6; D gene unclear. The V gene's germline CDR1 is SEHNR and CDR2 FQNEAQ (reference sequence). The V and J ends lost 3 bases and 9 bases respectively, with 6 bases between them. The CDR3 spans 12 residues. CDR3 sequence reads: CASSFKLSPLHF. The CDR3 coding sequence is TGTGCCAGCAGCTTTAAGCTTTCACCCCTCCACTTT.

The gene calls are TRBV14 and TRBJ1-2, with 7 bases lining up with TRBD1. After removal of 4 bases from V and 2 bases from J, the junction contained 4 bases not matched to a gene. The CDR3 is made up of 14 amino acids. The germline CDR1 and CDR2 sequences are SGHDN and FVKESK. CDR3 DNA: TGTGCCAGCAGCCCGACAGGGTGGAACTATGGCTACACCTTC. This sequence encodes CASSPTGWNYGYTF.

CDR3 sequence reads: CAIRSGLAGVADTQYF. The CDR3 coding sequence is TGTGCCATCAGATCGGGACTAGCGGGAGTGGCAGATACGCAGTATTTT. J is TRBJ2-3 and V is TRBV10-3, with 14 positions matching TRBD2. Germline values: CDR1 ENHRY, CDR2 SYGVKD. CDR3 length: 16 residues. V lost 6 bases and J lost 4; bases outside the gene matches: 6.

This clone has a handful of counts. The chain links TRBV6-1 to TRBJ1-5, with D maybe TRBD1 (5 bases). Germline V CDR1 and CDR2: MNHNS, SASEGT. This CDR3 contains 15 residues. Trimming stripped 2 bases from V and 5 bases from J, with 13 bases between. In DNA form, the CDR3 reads TGTGCCAGCAGTGAAATGGTCAGGGAGGATCAGCCCCAGCATTTT. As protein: CASSEMVREDQPQHF.

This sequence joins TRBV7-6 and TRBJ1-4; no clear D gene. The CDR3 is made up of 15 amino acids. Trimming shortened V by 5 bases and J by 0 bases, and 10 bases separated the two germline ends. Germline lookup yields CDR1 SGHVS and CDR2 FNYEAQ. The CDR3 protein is CASSRSTTTNEKLFF. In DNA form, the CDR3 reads TGTGCCAGCAGCCGATCGACTACAACTAATGAAAAACTGTTTTTT.

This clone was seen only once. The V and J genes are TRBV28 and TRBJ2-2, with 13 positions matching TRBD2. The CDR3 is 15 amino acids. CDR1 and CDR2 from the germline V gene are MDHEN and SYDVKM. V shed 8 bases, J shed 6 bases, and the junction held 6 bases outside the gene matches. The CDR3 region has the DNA TGTGCCAGCCTCGGGACTAGCGGGATTGCCGGGGAGCTGTTTTTT. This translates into CASLGTSGIAGELFF.

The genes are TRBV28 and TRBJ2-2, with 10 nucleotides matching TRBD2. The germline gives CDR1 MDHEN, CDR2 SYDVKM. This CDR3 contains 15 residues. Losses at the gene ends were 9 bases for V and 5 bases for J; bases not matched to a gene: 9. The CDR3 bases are TGTGCCAGTGTCTCTAGCGGGAGTAGAACCGGGGAGCTGTTTTTT. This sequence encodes CASVSSGSRTGELFF.

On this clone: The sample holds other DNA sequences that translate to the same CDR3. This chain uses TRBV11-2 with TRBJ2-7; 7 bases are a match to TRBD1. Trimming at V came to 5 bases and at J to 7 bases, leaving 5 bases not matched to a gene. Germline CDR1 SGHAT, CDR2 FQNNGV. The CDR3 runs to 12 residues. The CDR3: CASSLDRDEQYF. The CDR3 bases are TGTGCCAGCAGCCTCGACAGGGATGAGCAGTACTTC.

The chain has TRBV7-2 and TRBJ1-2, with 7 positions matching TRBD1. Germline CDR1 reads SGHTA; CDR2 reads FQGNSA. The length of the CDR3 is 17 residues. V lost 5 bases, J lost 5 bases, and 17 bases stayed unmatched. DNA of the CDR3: TGTGCCAGCAGCCTCGCCGCAGGGGGGAGCGGGTTGTATGGCTACACCTTC. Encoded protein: CASSLAAGGSGLYGYTF.

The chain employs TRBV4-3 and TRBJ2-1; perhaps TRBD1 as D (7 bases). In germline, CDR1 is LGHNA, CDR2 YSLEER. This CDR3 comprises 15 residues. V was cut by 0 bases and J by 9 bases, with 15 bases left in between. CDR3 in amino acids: CASSQDPWQGGEQFF. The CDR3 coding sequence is TGCGCCAGCAGCCAAGATCCTTGGCAGGGGGGTGAGCAGTTCTTC.

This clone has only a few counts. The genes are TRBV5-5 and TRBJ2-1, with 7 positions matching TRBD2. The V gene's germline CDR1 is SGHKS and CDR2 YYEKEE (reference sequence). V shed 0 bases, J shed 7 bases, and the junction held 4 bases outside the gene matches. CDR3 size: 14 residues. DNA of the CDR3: TGTGCCAGCAGCTTGGGGGAGGGCTGGAATGAGCAGTTCTTC. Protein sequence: CASSLGEGWNEQFF.